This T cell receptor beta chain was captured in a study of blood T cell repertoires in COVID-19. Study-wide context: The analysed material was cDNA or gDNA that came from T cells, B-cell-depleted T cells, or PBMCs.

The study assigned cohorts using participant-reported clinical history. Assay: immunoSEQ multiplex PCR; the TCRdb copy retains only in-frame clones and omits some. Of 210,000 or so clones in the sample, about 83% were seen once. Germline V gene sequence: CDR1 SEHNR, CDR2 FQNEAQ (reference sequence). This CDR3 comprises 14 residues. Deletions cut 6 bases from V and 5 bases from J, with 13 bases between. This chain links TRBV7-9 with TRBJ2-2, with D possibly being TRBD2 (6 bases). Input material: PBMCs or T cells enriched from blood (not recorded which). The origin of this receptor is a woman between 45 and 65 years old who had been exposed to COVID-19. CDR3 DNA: TGTGCCAGCAGGTTCTTGGGGGGAACCGGGGAGCTGTTTTTT. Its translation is CASRFLGGTGELFF.